This T cell receptor beta chain derives from a study of blood T cell repertoires in COVID-19. Assay used: immunoSEQ multiplex PCR; TCRdb lists only in-frame clones, some missing. The sample has roughly 250,000 clones, 80% to 90% seen once. V gave up 1 base and J gave up 0 bases; unmatched junction bases: 12. In germline, CDR1 is LGHDT, CDR2 YNNKEL (reference sequence). The CDR3 is 20 residues long. The V and J genes are TRBV3-1 (or the pseudogene TRBV3-2) and TRBJ1-6; TRBD1 matches at 7 bases. The clonotype was recovered from a woman between 25 and 40 years old who had recovered from COVID-19. The sequenced sample was PBMCs or T cells enriched from blood (not recorded which). The CDR3 DNA follows: TGTGCCAGCAGCCAAGCCCGGACAGGCTTATTTTTCTCCTATAATTCACCCCTCCACTTT. This gives the protein CASSQARTGLFFSYNSPLHF.